The rows below give T cell receptor beta chains drawn from one sample of a study of T-cell reconstitution after alpha-beta-depleted transplantation in children. TCRdb used MiXCR to reprocess the PCR reads, holding one entry per CDR3 protein. The sample has some 110,000 distinct CDR3 sequences, 10% seen once. Sequenced here: PBMCs, sampled before TCRalphabeta/CD19-depleted stem cell transplant. These receptors all stem from a boy aged 2 to 10 with acute lymphoblastic leukemia, due to receive a stem cell transplant. Each CDR3 is given with its conserved first and last residue. D genes are given only for firm matches. Clone size, where shown, is once, few, many, or a class for clones that have expanded.

CDR3 DNA: TGCGCCAGCAGCTTGGCCCTACGTAGCGGGGATTACGAGCAGTACTTC
CDR3 protein: CASSLALRSGDYEQYF
clone size: many
J gene: TRBJ2-7
V gene: TRBV5-1
D gene: TRBD2

CDR3 DNA: TGCAGTGCCAGGGACAGAGACTCTGGGGCCAACGTCCTGACTTTC
CDR3 protein: CSARDRDSGANVLTF
clone size: .
J gene: TRBJ2-6
V gene: TRBV20-1
D gene: TRBD1

CDR3 DNA: TGTGCCAGCAGCGCGGACGGATGGACCTTCGAGCAGTACTTC
CDR3 protein: CASSADGWTFEQYF
clone size: .
J gene: TRBJ2-7
V gene: TRBV9
D gene: .

CDR3 DNA: TGTTCCAGCAGCGCCTGGACACCAGACAATGAGCAGTTCTTC
CDR3 protein: CSSSAWTPDNEQFF
clone size: .
J gene: TRBJ2-1
V gene: TRBV7-7
D gene: .

CDR3 DNA: TGTGCCAGCTCAGGGGCAGACAATCAGCCCCAGCATTTT
CDR3 protein: CASSGADNQPQHF
clone size: many
J gene: TRBJ1-5
V gene: TRBV18
D gene: .

CDR3 DNA: TGTGCCAGCAGCCGAGACGGCGCCCCGAGTTCCTACAATGAGCAGTTCTTC
CDR3 protein: CASSRDGAPSSYNEQFF
clone size: few
J gene: TRBJ2-1
V gene: TRBV11-2
D gene: .

CDR3 DNA: TGCGCCAGCAGCCAGGCCCTGGGGGAGACCCAGTACTTC
CDR3 protein: CASSQALGETQYF
clone size: few
J gene: TRBJ2-5
V gene: TRBV5-1
D gene: .

CDR3 DNA: TGTGCCAGCAGCTTCGGACTAGCGGCCAATGAGCAGTTCTTC
CDR3 protein: CASSFGLAANEQFF
clone size: few
J gene: TRBJ2-1
V gene: TRBV9
D gene: TRBD2

CDR3 DNA: TGTGCCAGCAAGACAGATATTAACACTGAAGCTTTCTTT
CDR3 protein: CASKTDINTEAFF
clone size: few
J gene: TRBJ1-1
V gene: TRBV6-1
D gene: .

CDR3 DNA: TGTGCCAGCAATCCGACGGGAGGAGGAAACACCATATATTTT
CDR3 protein: CASNPTGGGNTIYF
clone size: few
J gene: TRBJ1-3
V gene: TRBV12-3/TRBV12-4
D gene: .

CDR3 DNA: TGCGCCAGCAGCCTTCATGGCGGACAGGTCCGCTCCTACGAGCAGTACTTC
CDR3 protein: CASSLHGGQVRSYEQYF
clone size: .
J gene: TRBJ2-7
V gene: TRBV5-1
D gene: TRBD1

CDR3 DNA: TGTGCCAGCAGCCAGCGGAGAGAGGCCACAGATACGCAGTATTTT
CDR3 protein: CASSQRREATDTQYF
clone size: many
J gene: TRBJ2-3
V gene: TRBV9
D gene: .

CDR3 DNA: TGTGCCAGCAGCTCATCCCGGATTGAGCAGTTCTTC
CDR3 protein: CASSSSRIEQFF
clone size: many
J gene: TRBJ2-1
V gene: TRBV7-2
D gene: .

CDR3 DNA: TGTGCCAGCAGCCAAGGGAGCGGGGCTTGGGGTAGCGGAGGAGCGTACGAGCAGTACTTC
CDR3 protein: CASSQGSGAWGSGGAYEQYF
clone size: few
J gene: TRBJ2-7
V gene: TRBV14
D gene: TRBD2

CDR3 DNA: TGTGCCAGCAGCAGACAGGGGATAGGAGAGACCCAGTACTTC
CDR3 protein: CASSRQGIGETQYF
clone size: many
J gene: TRBJ2-5
V gene: TRBV2
D gene: TRBD1

CDR3 DNA: TGTGCCAGCAGGGAGTACAATGAGCAGTTCTTC
CDR3 protein: CASREYNEQFF
clone size: many
J gene: TRBJ2-1
V gene: TRBV12-3/TRBV12-4
D gene: .

CDR3 DNA: TGCGCCAGCAGTGCAGGGGACCATCCCTACAATGAGCAGTTCTTC
CDR3 protein: CASSAGDHPYNEQFF
clone size: many
J gene: TRBJ2-1
V gene: TRBV10-1
D gene: .

CDR3 DNA: TGTGCCAGCAGCGTACAGAGCGGGAGCTACAATGAGCAGTTCTTC
CDR3 protein: CASSVQSGSYNEQFF
clone size: .
J gene: TRBJ2-1
V gene: TRBV9
D gene: TRBD2

CDR3 DNA: TGCAGCGTCCCGGACAGCCTGCTGAACACTGAAGCTTTCTTT
CDR3 protein: CSVPDSLLNTEAFF
clone size: few
J gene: TRBJ1-1
V gene: TRBV29-1
D gene: .

CDR3 DNA: TGTGCCAGCAGCCCCCAGAAGGGAGGTCAGCCCCAGCATTTT
CDR3 protein: CASSPQKGGQPQHF
clone size: .
J gene: TRBJ1-5
V gene: TRBV16
D gene: .

CDR3 DNA: TGCGCCAGCAGCTTGGAGGGACAGGGACTAGCGGGATGGGCAGATACGCAGTATTTT
CDR3 protein: CASSLEGQGLAGWADTQYF
clone size: few
J gene: TRBJ2-3
V gene: TRBV5-1
D gene: TRBD2

CDR3 DNA: TGTGCCAGCAGCCAAGACATATTCTCCTACAATGAGCAGTTCTTC
CDR3 protein: CASSQDIFSYNEQFF
clone size: few
J gene: TRBJ2-1
V gene: TRBV11-2
D gene: .

CDR3 DNA: TGCAGTGCCTCGGGGGCGCGGAACTTCTACAATGAGCAGTTCTTC
CDR3 protein: CSASGARNFYNEQFF
clone size: .
J gene: TRBJ2-1
V gene: TRBV20-1
D gene: .

CDR3 DNA: TGCAGTGCAAGGGACTCGGGGGCACCGGGCACCGGGGAGCTGTTTTTT
CDR3 protein: CSARDSGAPGTGELFF
clone size: few
J gene: TRBJ2-2
V gene: TRBV20-1
D gene: .

CDR3 DNA: TGCGCCAGCAGCCTAACTAGCTCTGAGCAGTTCTTC
CDR3 protein: CASSLTSSEQFF
clone size: .
J gene: TRBJ2-1
V gene: TRBV5-1
D gene: .

CDR3 DNA: TGTGCCAGCAGCTGGATAGCGGGAGGGGACAATGAGCAGTTCTTC
CDR3 protein: CASSWIAGGDNEQFF
clone size: many
J gene: TRBJ2-1
V gene: TRBV7-8
D gene: TRBD2

CDR3 DNA: TGCGCCAGCAGCTCGGCCAGGCCTGGGGCCAACGTCCTGACTTTC
CDR3 protein: CASSSARPGANVLTF
clone size: many
J gene: TRBJ2-6
V gene: TRBV5-1
D gene: .

CDR3 DNA: TGTGCCAGCAGTTTAAACATCGCTAATGAGCAGTTCTTC
CDR3 protein: CASSLNIANEQFF
clone size: few
J gene: TRBJ2-1
V gene: TRBV27
D gene: .

CDR3 DNA: TGTGCCAACGGGACTAGCGGGAGATTTCCAGAGACCCAGTACTTC
CDR3 protein: CANGTSGRFPETQYF
clone size: .
J gene: TRBJ2-5
V gene: TRBV10-3
D gene: TRBD2

CDR3 DNA: TGTGCCAGCGGGGAGGCGTGGGAAAAACTGTTTTTT
CDR3 protein: CASGEAWEKLFF
clone size: many
J gene: TRBJ1-4
V gene: TRBV12-3/TRBV12-4
D gene: .

CDR3 DNA: TGTGCCAGCAGTTCCGTCGAACTGGGGAACACTGAAGCTTTCTTT
CDR3 protein: CASSSVELGNTEAFF
clone size: .
J gene: TRBJ1-1
V gene: TRBV6-5
D gene: .

CDR3 DNA: TGTGCCAGCACCCCTAGCGGGAGTATAGGTGAGCAGTTCTTC
CDR3 protein: CASTPSGSIGEQFF
clone size: .
J gene: TRBJ2-1
V gene: TRBV12-3/TRBV12-4
D gene: TRBD2

CDR3 DNA: TGTGCCAGCAGTTGGGGGACAGGTAGTTCCTACGAGCAGTACTTC
CDR3 protein: CASSWGTGSSYEQYF
clone size: many
J gene: TRBJ2-7
V gene: TRBV6-2/TRBV6-3
D gene: TRBD1

CDR3 DNA: TGTGCCAGCAGCCAGTTCGGGACTAGAGGGGCCCATGAGCAGTTCTTC
CDR3 protein: CASSQFGTRGAHEQFF
clone size: .
J gene: TRBJ2-1
V gene: TRBV3-1
D gene: TRBD2